This T cell receptor (beta chain) was captured in a study of memory CD4+ T cells and cytomegalovirus serostatus. Findings and limits, study-wide: The CMV-associated TCR signature appears largely within the CD4+ memory repertoire. Of under 200 reported CMV TCRbeta sequences, 67 were found in memory CD4+ repertoires.

Trimming took off 7 bases at V and 5 bases at J, with 20 bases between the two ends. There are 15 residues in the CDR3. Germline V gene data show CDR1 as MNHNS and CDR2 as SASEGT. The sort gate was single viable CD3+CD4+CD8-CD45RO+ cells for memory CD4+ T cells. This clone was counted only a few times. Its target is unknown. The assay was immunoSEQ multiplex PCR, and TCRdb's table has in-frame clones only and misses some. The sample lists some 27,000 clones; over 70% were seen once. The origin of this receptor is an adult in good health and CMV-seronegative. The sample taken for sequencing was memory CD4+ T cells from blood. This chain joins TRBV6-1 and TRBJ1-2; no firm D call. The CDR3 loop reads CASKWDAGTIYGYTF. The DNA for the CDR3 is TGTGCCAGCAAATGGGATGCCGGAACGATATATGGCTACACCTTC.